Following are 27 T cell receptor beta chains from one sample sequenced in a study of cytomegalovirus exposure and HLA in healthy donors. The assay was immunoSEQ multiplex PCR, and TCRdb's table has in-frame clones only and misses some. The sample lists about 89,000 clones, 80% to 85% occurring once. The sample was PBMCs. The source of these receptors is a woman younger than 35 in good health and CMV-seropositive.

The rearrangement links TRBV5-1 to TRBJ1-2; maybe TRBD1 (6 bases). V lost 0 bases, J lost 6 bases, and 6 bases lay in between. This CDR3 region has 12 residues. CDR1 and CDR2 (germline): SGHRS, YFSETQ. CDR3 region: CASSLDRDGYTF. In nucleotides, the CDR3 is TGCGCCAGCAGCTTGGACAGGGATGGCTACACCTTC.

The chain combines TRBV19 with TRBJ1-5; no firm D call. V dropped 3 bases and J dropped 4 bases, with 13 bases sitting between them. The CDR3 has 15 amino acids. The germline CDR1 and CDR2 sequences are LNHDA and SQIVND (reference sequence). The CDR3 region is CASSIVGFGNQPQHF. The CDR3 DNA sequence: TGTGCCAGTAGTATTGTGGGTTTCGGGAATCAGCCCCAGCATTTT.

The table lists this clone with a count of one. One end of the junction fails to match germline, which may point to a read error. The chain employs TRBV6-5 and TRBJ1-1; 10 nucleotides agree with TRBD1. Germline V CDR1 and CDR2: MNHEY, SVGAGI. CDR3 length equals 15 residues. The CDR3 nucleotides are TGTGCCGGCAGTTACGGGACAGGGGTCGGCACTGAAGCTTTCTTT. Translating gives CAGSYGTGVGTEAFF.

The genes are TRBV4-1 and TRBJ2-1; TRBD1 matches at 8 bases. Germline V gives CDR1 MGHRA, CDR2 YSYEKL. After removal of 3 bases from V and 7 bases from J, the junction contained 11 bases not matched to a gene. This CDR3 is built from 16 residues. As DNA, the CDR3 is TGCGCCAGCAGCCAGCTGAGACAGGGGACGATGAATGAGCAGTTCTTC. Its protein product is CASSQLRQGTMNEQFF.

The chain is built from TRBV15 and TRBJ2-2; D may be TRBD1 (6 bases). In germline, CDR1 is LNHNV, CDR2 YYDKDF (reference sequence). The CDR3 length is 14 residues. The V and J ends lost 6 bases and 5 bases respectively, with 13 bases between them. CDR3 region: CATSINRETGELFF. CDR3 DNA sequence: TGTGCCACCAGTATAAACAGGGAAACCGGGGAGCTGTTTTTT.

The V call is TRBV6-4, the J call TRBJ2-6; 8 bases map to TRBD2. Trimming removed 5 bases from V and 0 bases from J; junction bases left unmatched: 3. There are 16 residues in the CDR3. Per germline, CDR1 MRHNA and CDR2 SNTAGT. CDR3 sequence: CASSSTSGSGANVLTF. CDR3 nucleotides: TGTGCCAGCAGTTCTACTAGCGGCTCTGGGGCCAACGTCCTGACTTTC.

The rearrangement joins TRBV30 to TRBJ1-4; a weak D match, TRBD1 (6 bases). Per germline, CDR1 GTSNPN and CDR2 SVGIG (reference sequence). CDR3 length equals 15 residues. V lost 6 bases and J lost 4, with 18 bases in between. The CDR3 protein is CACSIRDTSNEKLFF. The CDR3 DNA reads as TGTGCCTGTAGCATCCGGGACACCAGTAATGAAAAACTGTTTTTT.

The chain links TRBV5-4 to TRBJ1-1; D not resolved. Trimming stripped 3 bases from V and 6 bases from J, with 12 bases between. Germline assignment: CDR1 SGHNT and CDR2 YYREEE (reference sequence). The CDR3 contains 13 residues. This chain's CDR3 is CASSSNVSPEAFF. As DNA, the CDR3 is TGTGCCAGCAGCTCCAACGTTAGTCCTGAAGCTTTCTTT.

The V call is TRBV4-2, the J call TRBJ1-1; the match to TRBD1 covers 9 bases. CDR3 length: 16 amino acids. Per germline, CDR1 LGHNA and CDR2 YNFKEQ. With 1 base clipped from V and 1 base from J, the junction kept 4 bases outside the gene matches. The CDR3: CASSQGGQGPNTEAFF. CDR3 sequence (DNA): TGTGCCAGCAGCCAAGGGGGACAGGGCCCGAACACTGAAGCTTTCTTT.

This clone was seen more than once but under ten times. The CDR3 bases are TGTGCCAGCAGCGTAGAACTATCGGGAGATACGCAGTATTTT. This sequence encodes CASSVELSGDTQYF. The chain carries TRBV9 and TRBJ2-3; D is uncertain. With 0 bases removed from V and 5 bases from J, the gap between germline ends came to 10 bases. There are 14 residues in the CDR3. Germline CDR1 is SGDLS and CDR2 is YYNGEE.

The chain recombines TRBV5-4 with TRBJ2-1, with 12 bases matching TRBD2. This CDR3 region has 17 residues. The ends lost 4 bases at V and 0 bases at J; junction bases unmatched: 5. Germline CDR1 SGHNT, CDR2 YYREEE (reference sequence). CDR3 DNA: TGTGCCAGCAGCCCTACTAGCGGGGGGAGCTCCTACAATGAGCAGTTCTTC. As protein: CASSPTSGGSSYNEQFF.

Only one count was recorded for this clone. V usage is TRBV19 and J usage is TRBJ2-2, with a tentative D call TRBD1 (6 bases). V was trimmed by 0 bases and J by 0 bases, leaving 8 bases between them. Germline CDR1 reads LNHDA; CDR2 reads SQIVND (reference sequence). The CDR3 has 16 residues. The CDR3 region is CASSIEGHSNTGELFF. For the CDR3, the DNA is TGTGCCAGTAGTATAGAGGGACATTCGAACACCGGGGAGCTGTTTTTT.

The gene calls are TRBV19 and TRBJ2-5; 11 bases map to TRBD2. The CDR3 is made up of 15 amino acids. Germline loops: CDR1 LNHDA, CDR2 SQIVND (reference sequence). The V and J ends lost 5 bases and 5 bases, in that order; junction bases with no gene match: 7. CDR3 bases: TGTGCCAGTAGTCCACCGACTAGCGGGGTGGAGACCCAGTACTTC. Translation gives CASSPPTSGVETQYF.

This clone was counted a few times. The J gene is TRBJ2-5, the V gene TRBV2, with a weak D call TRBD2 (6 bases). Germline-derived CDR1 and CDR2 are SNHLY and FYNNEI. There are 14 residues in the CDR3. Trimming cost V 1 base and J 6 bases, with 12 bases left between them. CDR3 protein: CASSEETSSQTQYF. In nucleotides, the CDR3 is TGTGCCAGCAGTGAAGAAACTAGCTCACAGACCCAGTACTTC.

CDR3 in amino acids: CATSTSGVIGGYTF. Here the CDR3 DNA reads TGTGCCACCAGCACTAGCGGAGTCATAGGGGGCTACACCTTC. J is TRBJ1-2 and V is TRBV15; D unresolved. Germline V gives CDR1 LNHNV, CDR2 YYDKDF (reference sequence). The CDR3 contains 14 residues. V was clipped by 4 bases and J by 8 bases, with 17 bases between them.

The chain recombines TRBV5-8 with TRBJ2-6, with D perhaps TRBD1 (6 bases). Trimming took off 0 bases at V and 2 bases at J, with 9 bases between the two ends. There are 16 residues in the CDR3. The germline V gene encodes CDR1 SGHTS and CDR2 YDEGEE. CDR3: CASSLGAGAGANVLTF. The CDR3 DNA reads TGTGCCAGCAGCTTGGGCGCAGGGGCTGGGGCCAACGTCCTGACTTTC.

The V and J genes are TRBV14 and TRBJ1-2, with D uncertain. This CDR3 comprises 15 residues. Trimming stripped 4 bases from V and 0 bases from J, with 12 bases between. Germline lookup yields CDR1 SGHDN and CDR2 FVKESK. CDR3 bases: TGTGCCAGCAGCCCCACGACGGGAGCTAACTATGGCTACACCTTC. Translated, it gives CASSPTTGANYGYTF.

The chain employs TRBV19 and TRBJ2-7; tentatively, D is TRBD1 (5 bases). Trimming stripped 2 bases from V and 1 base from J, with 6 bases between. Germline CDR1 is LNHDA and CDR2 is SQIVND (reference sequence). The CDR3 has 13 residues. Here the CDR3 DNA reads TGTGCCAGTAGTATACGACAGTCCTACGAGCAGTACTTC. It is translated as CASSIRQSYEQYF. The whole variable domain, filled in from reference TRBV19 and TRBJ2-7, reads DGGITQSPKYLFRKEGQNVTLSCEQNLNHDAMYWYRQDPGQGLRLIYYSQIVNDFQKGDIAEGYSVSREKKESFPLTVTSAQKNPTAFYLCASSIRQSYEQYFGPGTRLTVT.

The chain employs TRBV4-2 and TRBJ2-1; TRBD2 matches at 15 bases. CDR3 length: 19 amino acids. Germline CDR1 reads LGHNA; CDR2 reads YNFKEQ. The V and J ends lost 4 bases and 1 base, in that order; junction bases with no gene match: 8. The CDR3 region is CASSRRTSGGAISYNEQFF. The CDR3 DNA reads as TGTGCCAGCAGCCGCCGGACTAGCGGGGGGGCCATTTCCTACAATGAGCAGTTCTTC.

This clone showed up just once. The chain employs TRBV18 and TRBJ1-5, with D perhaps matching TRBD1 (5 bases). The V gene lost 2 bases and the J gene lost 2 bases, with 13 bases spanning the gap. Per germline, CDR1 KGHSH and CDR2 LQKENI. CDR3 length: 16 amino acids. The CDR3 nucleotides read TGTGCCAGCTCACCAGAAACAGGTTCGGGCAATCAGCCCCAGCATTTT. Encoded protein: CASSPETGSGNQPQHF.

The chain joins TRBV13 to TRBJ1-1; TRBD1 matches at 7 bases. Looked up from germline, CDR1 is PRHDT and CDR2 is FYEKMQ (reference sequence). The CDR3 spans 15 residues. Germline trimming cut 5 bases from V and 4 bases from J; bases unmatched to any gene: 10. DNA of the CDR3: TGTGCCAGCAGCCCGAGACAGGGAGAAGTCACTGAAGCTTTCTTT. It specifies CASSPRQGEVTEAFF. Complete variable domain (other parts from reference TRBV13 and TRBJ1-1): AAGVIQSPRHLIKEKRETATLKCYPIPRHDTVYWYQQGPGQDPQFLISFYEKMQSDKGSIPDRFSAQQFSDYHSELNMSSLELGDSALYFCASSPRQGEVTEAFFGQGTRLTVV.

This chain connects TRBV18 to TRBJ2-1; 14 nucleotides agree with TRBD2. Germline V CDR1 and CDR2: KGHSH, LQKENI. The CDR3 is made up of 18 amino acids. Trimming took 4 bases from V and 7 from J; bases not matched to a gene: 12. The CDR3 loop reads CASSLQAGLAGGSNEQFF. DNA of the CDR3: TGTGCCAGCTCACTCCAAGCCGGACTAGCGGGGGGCTCGAATGAGCAGTTCTTC.

The V and J genes are TRBV20-1 and TRBJ1-1; 7 bases are shared with TRBD1. With 7 bases clipped from V and 6 bases from J, the junction kept 5 bases outside the gene matches. The V gene's germline CDR1 is DFQATT and CDR2 SNEGSKA (reference sequence). The CDR3 is 11 residues long. The CDR3 protein is CSVATGAEAFF. The CDR3, as DNA: TGCAGTGTCGCAACAGGGGCTGAAGCTTTCTTT.

This clone was seen a handful of times. CDR3 residues: CASSQSTSGSSYEQYF. CDR3 coding DNA: TGTGCCAGCAGCCAATCGACTAGCGGGAGCTCCTACGAGCAGTACTTC. The rearrangement joins TRBV2 to TRBJ2-7; 12 bases align to TRBD2. Per germline, CDR1 SNHLY and CDR2 FYNNEI. After removal of 6 bases from V and 0 bases from J, the junction contained 6 bases not matched to a gene. The CDR3 sequence is 16 residues long.

The genes are TRBV13 and TRBJ1-2; D call uncertain. Trimming pared 5 bases from V and 6 bases from J, leaving 16 bases between. Germline CDR1 is PRHDT and CDR2 is FYEKMQ (reference sequence). The CDR3 is made up of 14 amino acids. This CDR3 reads CASSLGPSPHGYTF. In DNA form, the CDR3 reads TGTGCCAGCAGCCTGGGTCCTAGTCCCCATGGCTACACCTTC.

The chain couples TRBV5-4 to TRBJ2-3; possibly TRBD1 for D (5 bases). The V and J ends lost 5 bases and 4 bases respectively, with 8 bases between them. The germline V gene has CDR1 SGHNT and CDR2 YYREEE (reference sequence). There are 12 residues in the CDR3. CDR3 sequence reads: CASRLGADTQYF. The DNA for the CDR3 is TGTGCCAGCAGATTAGGGGCAGATACGCAGTATTTT.

This clone was detected once. This chain links TRBV4-3 with TRBJ1-1; 8 positions match TRBD1. CDR1 and CDR2 (germline): LGHNA, YSLEER. The V segment lost 1 base and the J segment 5 bases; nucleotides outside the gene matches: 9. This CDR3 is 16 amino acids long. The CDR3 loop is CASSQAIRTGRTEAFF. Here the CDR3 DNA reads TGCGCCAGCAGCCAAGCTATCCGGACAGGGCGGACTGAAGCTTTCTTT.